The 25 T cell receptor beta chains in this list originate from one sample, sequenced in a study of neurological immune-mediated disorders. TCRdb called the 5' RACE reads again in MiXCR, with one record for every CDR3 protein. The sample carries over 35,000 distinct CDR3 sequences, 4.5% recorded once. Sequencing was performed on PBMCs. The source of these receptors is a woman aged 55-70 years with multiple sclerosis.

The sample holds many counts of this clonotype. The chain uses TRBV12-3 or TRBV12-4 and TRBJ1-2; 7 bases align to TRBD1. Trimming took 0 bases from V and 7 from J; bases not matched to a gene: 8. This CDR3 is 15 amino acids long. CDR3: CASSLAIQGVGGYTF. The CDR3, as DNA: TGTGCCAGCAGTTTAGCGATTCAGGGGGTCGGTGGCTACACCTTC.

On this clonotype: This clone may be a read error of a much larger clone one base away. This chain links TRBV4-1 with TRBJ1-4; D not certain. Trimming removed 4 bases at V and 5 bases at J, with 14 bases between. The CDR3 loop spans 15 amino acids. CDR1 and CDR2 from the germline V gene are MGHRA and YSYEKL. The CDR3 protein is CASSLLQFTNEKLFF. DNA for the CDR3: TGCGCCAGCAGCCTTCTACAGTTTACAAATGAAAAACTGTTTTTT.

This clonotype was picked up many times. V and J are TRBV24-1 and TRBJ2-1; 11 positions agree with TRBD2. The CDR3 sequence is 16 residues long. Germline loops: CDR1 KGHDR, CDR2 SFDVKD. With V trimmed by 4 bases and J by 10 bases, 11 bases remained unmatched. The CDR3 sequence is CATSDPIAGGPYEQFF. DNA for the CDR3: TGTGCCACCAGTGACCCTATAGCGGGAGGGCCTTACGAGCAGTTCTTC.

V gene TRBV5-6 combines with J gene TRBJ2-5; TRBD2 agrees at 11 bases. The CDR3 consists of 15 residues. From germline, CDR1 is SGHDT and CDR2 YYEEEE. V lost 0 bases and J lost 4; bases outside the gene matches: 2. In DNA, the CDR3 is TGTGCCAGCAGCTTGGCCCTAGCGGGAGGAGAGACCCAGTACTTC. Its protein is CASSLALAGGETQYF.

This clonotype was counted many times. V gene TRBV20-1 combines with J gene TRBJ1-5; no firm D call. Trimming shortened V by 3 bases and J by 2 bases, and 20 bases separated the two germline ends. The CDR3 loop spans 17 amino acids. Germline V CDR1 and CDR2: DFQATT, SNEGSKA (reference sequence). DNA for the CDR3: TGCAGTGCTAGTTTGGTAGGGCCCGCCCAAGGCAATCAGCCCCAGCATTTT. Protein sequence: CSASLVGPAQGNQPQHF.

This clonotype has at least ten counts. V usage is TRBV5-5 and J usage is TRBJ2-7, with D perhaps matching TRBD2 (5 bases). CDR1 is SGHKS, CDR2 YYEKEE, per germline (reference sequence). CDR3 length equals 13 residues. V lost 3 bases and J lost 1, with 8 bases in between. CDR3 in amino acids: CASSYPGSYEQYV. In DNA form, the CDR3 reads TGTGCCAGCAGCTACCCGGGGTCCTACGAGCAGTACGTC.

On this clonotype: With a much larger clone just one base away, this may be a read error. The rearrangement uses TRBV20-1 and TRBJ1-1; TRBD1 matches at 7 bases. The CDR3 totals 15 residues. CDR1 is DFQATT and CDR2 is SNEGSKA in the germline V gene (reference sequence). The V and J ends lost 4 bases and 0 bases, in that order; junction bases with no gene match: 8. The CDR3 spells CSANQGGRVNTEAFF. DNA for the CDR3: TGCAGTGCTAACCAGGGGGGCAGAGTGAACACTGAAGCTTTCTTT.

This clonotype occurred a few times. V and J are TRBV18 and TRBJ1-2; the D is unclear. Trimming took off 3 bases at V and 1 base at J, with 9 bases between the two ends. CDR3 length: 14 amino acids. CDR1 KGHSH and CDR2 LQKENI come from the germline V gene. The CDR3 protein is CASSPVTVNYGYTF. DNA for the CDR3: TGTGCCAGCTCACCCGTGACGGTTAACTATGGCTACACCTTC.

This clonotype was counted ten times or more. The V and J genes are TRBV7-2 and TRBJ2-2, with D possibly matching TRBD1 (5 bases). Germline loops: CDR1 SGHTA, CDR2 FQGNSA. CDR3 length: 14 amino acids. Trimming stripped 1 base from V and 8 bases from J, with 11 bases between. In nucleotides, the CDR3 is TGTGCCAGCAGCTTAGTTCAGGGAATGGGGGAGCTGTTTTTT. Encoded protein: CASSLVQGMGELFF.

As regards this clonotype: Given the absence of the conserved phenylalanine or tryptophan at the CDR3 end, a read error is likely. The chain uses TRBV7-2 and TRBJ1-2; D call uncertain. This CDR3 is 13 amino acids long. V dropped 3 bases and J dropped 2 bases, with 7 bases sitting between them. Germline V gene lookup returns CDR1 SGHTA and CDR2 FQGNSA. The CDR3 DNA is TGTGCCAGCAGCTTCGGACTGAACTATGGCTACACCAAC. Translation gives CASSFGLNYGYTN.

This clonotype was counted a few times. This chain uses TRBV12-3 or TRBV12-4 with TRBJ2-1; TRBD1 matches at 9 bases. The V and J ends lost 1 base and 10 bases, in that order; junction bases with no gene match: 11. CDR3 length equals 16 residues. The CDR3 sequence is CASSLGGTGRASEQFF. The CDR3, as DNA: TGTGCCAGCAGTTTAGGGGGGACAGGGAGAGCAAGCGAGCAGTTCTTC.

This clonotype was counted many times. CDR3: CASSPYFNEQFF. The CDR3 region has the DNA TGTGCCAGCAGCCCGTACTTCAATGAGCAGTTCTTC. J is TRBJ2-1 and V is TRBV9; D is undetermined. Germline values: CDR1 SGDLS, CDR2 YYNGEE. V dropped 4 bases and J dropped 6 bases, with 8 bases sitting between them. The CDR3 is made up of 12 amino acids.

This clonotype was detected many times. The chain has TRBV29-1 and TRBJ1-5; 7 bases fit TRBD1. Trimming cost V 4 bases and J 5 bases; bases outside gene matches: 8. From germline, CDR1 is SQVTM and CDR2 ANQGSEA. The CDR3 is 14 amino acids. This CDR3 reads CSVVQGTMDQPQHF. CDR3 sequence (DNA): TGCAGCGTTGTACAGGGGACTATGGATCAGCCCCAGCATTTT.

This clonotype was found many times. This chain connects TRBV20-1 to TRBJ2-7, with D uncertain. This CDR3 comprises 14 residues. The V end lost 5 bases, the J end lost 0 bases, and 14 bases lay between the germline ends. Germline lookup yields CDR1 DFQATT and CDR2 SNEGSKA (reference sequence). The CDR3 sequence: CSASAPRSSYEQYF. CDR3 coding DNA: TGCAGTGCTTCAGCTCCGAGGAGCTCCTACGAGCAGTACTTC.

The table lists this clonotype with a few counts. The rearrangement joins TRBV5-1 to TRBJ2-3; D may be TRBD2 (5 bases). The CDR3 spans 14 residues. CDR1 and CDR2 (germline): SGHRS, YFSETQ. V lost 7 bases and J 0 bases, leaving 12 bases between the germline ends. This CDR3 is CASPGGLSTDTQYF. Here the CDR3 DNA reads TGCGCCAGCCCTGGAGGCCTTAGCACAGATACGCAGTATTTT.

This clonotype was seen ten or more times. The rearrangement joins TRBV28 to TRBJ2-1; D is perhaps TRBD2 (6 bases). The germline gives CDR1 MDHEN, CDR2 SYDVKM. The CDR3 has 17 residues. V lost 5 bases, J lost 0 bases, and 17 bases lay in between. The CDR3 DNA sequence: TGTGCCAGCAGTCCCCCCCGGGGGACCTACTCCTACAATGAGCAGTTCTTC. This translates into CASSPPRGTYSYNEQFF.

This clonotype turned up a few times. The rearrangement joins TRBV6-2 or TRBV6-3 to TRBJ2-1, with 10 bases fitting TRBD2. The CDR3 totals 14 residues. The germline V gene has CDR1 MNHEY and CDR2 SVGEGT. J was trimmed by 16 bases and V by 2 bases; bases with no gene match: 11. The CDR3 reads CASSYPAGGSEGFF. CDR3 coding DNA: TGTGCCAGCAGTTACCCAGCGGGAGGGTCCGAGGGTTTCTTC.

This clonotype was found many times. The chain joins TRBV29-1 to TRBJ2-3, with D perhaps TRBD1 (5 bases). V was pared by 8 bases and J by 2 bases, with 14 bases between. This CDR3 spans 13 amino acids. Germline loops: CDR1 SQVTM, CDR2 ANQGSEA. CDR3 amino acids: CSTTGGVTDTQYF. CDR3 nucleotide sequence: TGCAGCACAACAGGTGGTGTCACAGATACGCAGTATTTT.

Many counts were recorded for this clonotype. The chain employs TRBV5-1 and TRBJ2-7, with TRBD1 identical over 7 bases. The CDR3 has 13 residues. The V and J ends lost 7 bases and 2 bases, in that order; junction bases with no gene match: 6. Germline lookup yields CDR1 SGHRS and CDR2 YFSETQ. This CDR3 reads CASALGQTYEQYF. CDR3 coding DNA: TGCGCCAGCGCTTTGGGACAGACCTACGAGCAGTACTTC. Supplemented by reference TRBV5-1 and TRBJ2-7, the full variable domain reads KAGVTQTPRYLIKTRGQQVTLSCSPISGHRSVSWYQQTPGQGLQFLFEYFSETQRNKGNFPGRFSGRQFSNSRSEMNVSTLELGDSALYLCASALGQTYEQYFGPGTRLTVT.

This clonotype was counted at least ten times. The chain carries TRBV4-1 and TRBJ2-5; D not certain. Germline V CDR1 and CDR2: MGHRA, YSYEKL. V was cut by 1 base and J by 2 bases, with 11 bases left in between. This CDR3 has 15 residues. This CDR3 is CASSQGFDGQETQYF. The CDR3 DNA reads as TGCGCCAGCAGCCAAGGATTCGACGGACAAGAGACCCAGTACTTC.

The V and J genes are TRBV24-1 and TRBJ2-1, with D perhaps given as TRBD1 or TRBD2 (6 bases each). CDR3 size: 13 residues. The V and J ends lost 9 bases and 5 bases respectively, with 13 bases between them. Germline loops: CDR1 KGHDR, CDR2 SFDVKD. CDR3 amino acids: CATQGRRDNEQFF. CDR3 bases: TGTGCCACCCAGGGGAGGAGGGACAATGAGCAGTTCTTC.

This clonotype was counted between two and nine times. J is TRBJ2-1 and V is TRBV14, with 8 bases identical to TRBD2. The junction had 10 bases not matched to a gene; V was cut back by 5 bases and J by 1 base. The CDR3 has 17 residues. Germline CDR1 SGHDN, CDR2 FVKESK. Written as DNA, the CDR3 is TGTGCCAGCAGCTACTTTTCAGCGGGGGCTTCCTACAATGAGCAGTTCTTC. This translates into CASSYFSAGASYNEQFF.

This clonotype occurred many times. The V call is TRBV9, the J call TRBJ2-2; D gene ambiguous. The CDR3 is 14 residues long. Germline-derived CDR1 and CDR2 are SGDLS and YYNGEE. V gave up 3 bases and J gave up 0 bases, with 6 bases separating them. The CDR3 coding sequence is TGTGCCAGCAGCGAGTCTCCGAACACCGGGGAGCTGTTTTTT. It encodes CASSESPNTGELFF.

This clonotype appeared many times. J is TRBJ1-1 and V is TRBV10-1; possibly TRBD1 for D (5 bases). V lost 6 bases and J lost 0, with 8 bases in between. This CDR3 has 13 amino acids. CDR1 WNHNN and CDR2 SYGVQD come from the germline V gene (reference sequence). CDR3 loop: CASRAGMNTEAFF. The CDR3 region has the DNA TGCGCCAGCAGGGCAGGGATGAACACTGAAGCTTTCTTT.

Details on this clonotype: A much more abundant neighbour one base away suggests this may be a read error. V is TRBV6-2 or TRBV6-3 and J is TRBJ2-3; D not resolved. V was clipped by 5 bases and J by 1 base, with 13 bases between them. This CDR3 has 15 residues. Germline CDR1 reads MNHEY; CDR2 reads SVGEGT. CDR3 DNA: TGTGCCAGCAGTCCATGGGATCAGGGCACAGATACGCAGTATTTT. Translated: CASSPWDQGTDTQYF.